This T cell receptor (beta chain) was retrieved from a study of cytomegalovirus exposure and HLA in healthy donors. Overall study findings and caveats: Exclusion applied to some V segments, including TRBV6-2 and TRBV6-3, as they were indistinguishable.

60 Vbeta and 13 Jbeta primers were used in PCR. Some clones are missing from TCRdb's copy, which holds only in-frame ones; the method was immunoSEQ multiplex PCR. The data contain around 130,000 clones, around 90% of them seen just once; the ten biggest clones take up 0.51%. Note on this clone: The antigen is undetermined.

Trimming cost V 1 base and J 0 bases, with 12 bases left between them. This CDR3 comprises 16 residues. CDR1 SGHTA and CDR2 FQGTGA come from the germline V gene. The material sequenced was PBMCs. V usage is TRBV7-3 and J usage is TRBJ1-1, with no clear D. This sequence was found in a woman aged 40-49 years in good health and CMV-seronegative. The CDR3 DNA is TGTGCCAGCAGCTTAATGGGTCTCGGGTTGAACACTGAAGCTTTCTTT. Translating gives CASSLMGLGLNTEAFF.